This T cell receptor beta chain is drawn from a study of tumor and adjacent non-tumor tissue in lung cancer (dated 2018 in TCRdb). For the wider study: Of the cohort, around eleven patients had adenocarcinoma, 2 had squamous cell carcinoma and 1 had small cell lung cancer. TCRbeta CDR3 sequencing was performed on 25 to 35 paired specimens, with one tumor sample and one normal lung sample collected per patient. Sequencing produced roughly 130 million productive TCRbeta reads in total, an average of about 4.2 million reads per sample. Among the roughly 15 patients, ages ranged from roughly 30 to 85 years, about 10 were men and 5 were women, and disease was TNM stage I to III. Bulk TCRbeta repertoires were compared between lung tumor tissue and matched distant non-tumor lung tissue obtained from over 13 lung cancer patients. What the work shows at the level of the full study, not this receptor alone: Peripheral blood was not sequenced, so blood TCRbeta repertoires were not examined in the lung cancer patients of the study. The top 100 clones made up a significantly larger cumulative share of the repertoire in normal lung than in tumor tissue. The methods do not name the sequencing platform or mention unique molecular identifiers. TCR diversity was significantly higher in younger patients, and greater tumor TCR diversity was associated with shorter overall survival and shorter disease-free survival. With only roughly 15 patients in the cohort, the authors noted that larger samples and more detailed clinical data are needed. Tumor tissue showed significantly greater TCR diversity (inverse Simpson) than normal lung tissue (approximately 400 vs 170, P = 0.0075, Mann-Whitney U test).

RNA was isolated from bulk, unsorted tissue, and RNA quality was assessed with a NanoDrop ND-1000 and an Agilent 2100. Newly diagnosed lung cancer patients without prior chemotherapy who had been admitted for thoracic surgery in China between August and November 2014 were enrolled as donors. Anyone who had undergone radiotherapy or chemotherapy before, or who had another cancer at the same time, was left out of the study. Pieces of surgical tissue measuring about 1-2 cm3 were kept in RNAlater solution and held at -80 degrees C until needed. In the germline V gene, CDR1 corresponds to MGHRA and CDR2 to YSYEKL. The CDR3 has 16 amino acids, counting the end cysteine and phenylalanine. Only CDR3 DNA is held: 48 bases, read in frame from base 1. About this clonotype: Its antigen is still unknown. Compared with germline, one end of the junction differs, possibly owing to a read error.

The library was obtained by multiplex PCR. Sequenced on an Illumina HiSeq 2500. TCRbeta libraries were constructed through three rounds of nested PCR with primers (Table S4) according to protocols modified from ARM-PCR. Before sequencing, PCR products of 200-500 bp were cut from the gel and purified using the QIAquick gel extraction kit. In the authors' own workflow: Reads were cleaned using Trimmomatic, were merged into complete CDR3 sequences using FLASH, and were assigned to V(D)J germline segments using MiTCR. Clonal diversity was computed as the inverse Simpson's index with VDJtools. In-frame sequences lacking a premature stop codon were counted as productive reads. TCRdb redid the processing of the public reads, applying fastp at Q25 and MiXCR, and retained in-frame beta chains. Each entry is one CDR3 protein sequence, shown with its most common DNA and genes. These V and J calls rely on TCRdb rather than the paper's analysis. The sample includes 100,000 to 120,000 distinct CDR3 sequences, with 84% observed a single time. The ten biggest clones cover about 22% of the sample.

Here the chain combines TRBV4-1 and TRBJ2-2; TRBD2 is a possible D gene, resting on 5 matching bases. The sequencing input was lung tumor tissue. The TCR originated in a man aged 65-85 years with non-small cell lung cancer. The CDR3 in this case is CASIPGRERNTGELFF. The nucleotide sequence reads TGCGCCAGCATCCCGGGAAGGGAGCGTAACACCGGGGAGCTATTTTTT.